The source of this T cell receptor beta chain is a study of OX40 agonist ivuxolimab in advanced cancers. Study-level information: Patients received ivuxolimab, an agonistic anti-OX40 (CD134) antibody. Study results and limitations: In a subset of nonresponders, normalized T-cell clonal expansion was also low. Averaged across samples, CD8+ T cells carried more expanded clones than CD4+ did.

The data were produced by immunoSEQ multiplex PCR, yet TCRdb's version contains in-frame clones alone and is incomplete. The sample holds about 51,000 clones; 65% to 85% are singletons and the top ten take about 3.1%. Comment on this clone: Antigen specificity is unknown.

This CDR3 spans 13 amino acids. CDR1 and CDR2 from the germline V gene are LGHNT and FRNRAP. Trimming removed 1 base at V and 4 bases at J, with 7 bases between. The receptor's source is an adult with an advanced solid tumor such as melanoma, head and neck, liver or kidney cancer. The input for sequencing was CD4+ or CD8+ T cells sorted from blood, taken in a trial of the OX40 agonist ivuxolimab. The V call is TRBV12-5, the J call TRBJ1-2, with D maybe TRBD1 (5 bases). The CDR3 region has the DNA TGTGCTAGTGGTTTGGAGGACATCTATGGCTACACCTTC. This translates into CASGLEDIYGYTF.